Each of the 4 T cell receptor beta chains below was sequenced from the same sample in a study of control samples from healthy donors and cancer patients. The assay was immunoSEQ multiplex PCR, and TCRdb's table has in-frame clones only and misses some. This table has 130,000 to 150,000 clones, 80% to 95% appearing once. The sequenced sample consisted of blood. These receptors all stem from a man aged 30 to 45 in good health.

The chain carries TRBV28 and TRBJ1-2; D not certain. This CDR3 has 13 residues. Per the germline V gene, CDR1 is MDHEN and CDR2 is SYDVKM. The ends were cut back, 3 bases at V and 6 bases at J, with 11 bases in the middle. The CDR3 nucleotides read TGTGCCAGCAGTTTGTACCCGGAAAATGGCTACACCTTC. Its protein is CASSLYPENGYTF.

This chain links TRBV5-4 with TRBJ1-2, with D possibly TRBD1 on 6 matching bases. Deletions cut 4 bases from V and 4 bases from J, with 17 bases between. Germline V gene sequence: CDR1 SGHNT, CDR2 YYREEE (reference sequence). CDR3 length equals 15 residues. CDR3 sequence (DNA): TGTGCCAGCAGCGGTGAAAAGGGGGGTGCCTATGGCTACACCTTC. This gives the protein CASSGEKGGAYGYTF.

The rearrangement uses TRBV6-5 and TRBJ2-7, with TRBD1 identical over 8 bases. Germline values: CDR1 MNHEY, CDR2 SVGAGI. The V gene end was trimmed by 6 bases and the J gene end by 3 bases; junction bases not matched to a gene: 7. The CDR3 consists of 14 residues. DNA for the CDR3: TGTGCCAGCAGCGAGGGACAGGAGATCTACGAGCAGTACTTC. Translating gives CASSEGQEIYEQYF.

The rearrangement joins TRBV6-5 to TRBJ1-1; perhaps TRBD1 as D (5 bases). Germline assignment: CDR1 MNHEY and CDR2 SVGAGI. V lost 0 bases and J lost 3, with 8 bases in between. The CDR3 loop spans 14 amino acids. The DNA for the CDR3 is TGTGCCAGCAGTTACTCCCTGACAGACACTGAAGCTTTCTTT. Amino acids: CASSYSLTDTEAFF.